The clone carrying this TCR beta chain occurred a few times. Its antigen remains unknown. Gene names and germline refer to mouse. With the read ending 1 residue before the CDR3 end, the germline J gene is used to fill in that end. The sample belongs to a study of tissue T cells after allogeneic stem cell transplantation. Study-wide findings and caveats: Some tissue clones might be persisting host cells; their alloreactivity or antigen specificity was not determined. Few T cell clones were shared across patients, but motif clusters showed tissue-specific shared signatures.

CDR3 length: 12 residues. Germline lookup yields CDR1 MSHET and CDR2 SYDVDS. Deletions cut 4 bases from V and 5 bases from J, with 6 bases between. Time point indicated: mouse harvest day 14 after allogeneic transplant. The graft held 10^6 splenic CD5+ T cells and 10^7 T-cell-depleted bone marrow cells. B6 (H2b) cells into BALB/c (H2d) mice; tissues taken at day 7 or 14. Only in-frame clones appear in the TCRdb table, and some are missing; sequencing was by immunoSEQ multiplex PCR. The sample contains approximately 1,600 clones, about 50% of which appear only once. Sequencing was done on a sample of spleen. This rearrangement joins TRBV29 to TRBJ1-3; maybe TRBD1 (5 bases). The clonotype comes from a female BALB/c mouse given C57BL/6 T cells with graft-versus-host disease after an allogeneic hematopoietic cell transplant. CDR3: CASSSGRNTLYF. Incomplete CDR3 DNA: TGTGCTAGCAGTTCAGGGAGAAATACGCTCTAT.